This is a list of T cell receptor beta chains from one sample in a study of Graves' ophthalmopathy and Graves' hyperthyroidism. TCRdb fed the multiplex PCR reads into MiXCR, producing one record per CDR3 protein. Of approximately 500,000 distinct CDR3 sequences in the sample, approximately 15% were seen once. The sample comprised blood. These receptors originate from a woman aged 30 to 39 with Graves' ophthalmopathy. CDR3s include the opening cysteine and the closing phenylalanine or tryptophan. Fields, in order: V gene, CDR3 protein.

v_gene: TRBV27
CDR3aa: CASSFLRDTEAFF

v_gene: TRBV24-1
CDR3aa: CATSDLTGTDTQYF

v_gene: TRBV24-1
CDR3aa: CATSDSERGNQPQHF

v_gene: TRBV30
CDR3aa: CAWSHKAGMYGYTF

v_gene: TRBV27
CDR3aa: CASRAGGLNSPLHF

v_gene: TRBV30
CDR3aa: CAWSVRRRVGEQYF

v_gene: TRBV9
CDR3aa: CASSPLIGQGRGGTEAFF

v_gene: TRBV12-3/TRBV12-4
CDR3aa: CASSELGWGAFF

v_gene: TRBV6-1
CDR3aa: CASRGDRINSPLHF

v_gene: TRBV6-1
CDR3aa: CASKDGGDSYEQYF

v_gene: TRBV30
CDR3aa: CAWSPGGNQPQHF

v_gene: TRBV6-1
CDR3aa: CASSERRRGNIQYF

v_gene: TRBV12-3/TRBV12-4
CDR3aa: CASSPGLNTEAFF

v_gene: TRBV19
CDR3aa: CASSIEVPPLTGELFF

v_gene: TRBV7-9
CDR3aa: CASSDTPGQPQHF

v_gene: TRBV12-3/TRBV12-4
CDR3aa: CASTLGDGYTF

v_gene: TRBV30
CDR3aa: CAWRDHRSSYEQYF

v_gene: TRBV13
CDR3aa: CASSLPTSGAYEQYF

v_gene: TRBV6-4
CDR3aa: CASSDFPKTYEQYF

v_gene: TRBV12-3/TRBV12-4
CDR3aa: CASGSGFQGGTEAFF

v_gene: TRBV11-1
CDR3aa: CASSSPTGELSYEQYF

v_gene: TRBV7-8
CDR3aa: CASSLRRLAGGKETQYF

v_gene: TRBV6-1
CDR3aa: CASSRPQGSLSETQYF

v_gene: TRBV27
CDR3aa: CASSQNPRRNYGYTF

v_gene: TRBV12-3/TRBV12-4
CDR3aa: CASSPGPADQPQHF

v_gene: TRBV30
CDR3aa: CAWSVRQTNYGYTF

v_gene: TRBV15
CDR3aa: CATSRGRDSGARTDTQYF

v_gene: TRBV12-3/TRBV12-4
CDR3aa: CASSYRPGSNTEAFF

v_gene: TRBV6-5
CDR3aa: CASSYGGLGNTIYF

v_gene: TRBV6-1
CDR3aa: CASSPVGAPTYEQYF

v_gene: TRBV28
CDR3aa: CASSRPGGFYEQYF

v_gene: TRBV11-1
CDR3aa: CASQRAPGGHNYGYTF

v_gene: TRBV5-1
CDR3aa: CASSLDGFYEQYF

v_gene: TRBV12-5
CDR3aa: CASGLSKPGGYQETQYF

v_gene: TRBV2
CDR3aa: CASSEFLGSNQPQHF

v_gene: TRBV30
CDR3aa: CAWSVGHANTEAFF

v_gene: TRBV2
CDR3aa: CASLLAAQETQYF

v_gene: TRBV6-5
CDR3aa: CASSYGRLAGGSEQYF

v_gene: TRBV7-2
CDR3aa: CASRLDQGAGEAFF

v_gene: TRBV12-3/TRBV12-4
CDR3aa: CASSPGGGAYSPLHF

v_gene: TRBV19
CDR3aa: CASTAGPWETQYF

v_gene: TRBV6-5
CDR3aa: CASSYNGGIGNSPPHF

v_gene: TRBV20-1
CDR3aa: CSARDLRGGYGELFF

v_gene: TRBV29-1
CDR3aa: CSVEVGFVSGGANVLTF

v_gene: TRBV6-1
CDR3aa: CATSRRTNTGELFF

v_gene: TRBV27
CDR3aa: CASSLTDGESQPQHF

v_gene: TRBV7-9
CDR3aa: CASSPLGGLTGEQYF

v_gene: TRBV7-2
CDR3aa: CASSLLVRSYEQYF

v_gene: TRBV13
CDR3aa: CASSIRDGRGETQYF

v_gene: TRBV18
CDR3aa: CASSHSGSTEAFF

v_gene: TRBV4-1
CDR3aa: CASSHSSGSSYEQYF

v_gene: TRBV2
CDR3aa: CASTTVRNQPQHF